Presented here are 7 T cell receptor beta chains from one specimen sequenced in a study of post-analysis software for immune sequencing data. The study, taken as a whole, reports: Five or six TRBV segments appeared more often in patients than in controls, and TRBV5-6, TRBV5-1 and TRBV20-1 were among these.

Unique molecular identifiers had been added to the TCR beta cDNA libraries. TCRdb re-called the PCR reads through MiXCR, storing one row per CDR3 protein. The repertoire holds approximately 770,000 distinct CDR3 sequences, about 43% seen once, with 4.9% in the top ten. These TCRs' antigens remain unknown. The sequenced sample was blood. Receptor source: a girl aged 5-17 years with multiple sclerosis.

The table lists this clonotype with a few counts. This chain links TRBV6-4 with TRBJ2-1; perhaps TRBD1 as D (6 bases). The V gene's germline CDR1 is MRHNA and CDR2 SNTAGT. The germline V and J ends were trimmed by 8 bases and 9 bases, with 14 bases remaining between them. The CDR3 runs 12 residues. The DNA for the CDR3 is TGTGCCAGCCCAAGAGGGGGTTCTGAGCAGTTCTTC. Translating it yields CASPRGGSEQFF.

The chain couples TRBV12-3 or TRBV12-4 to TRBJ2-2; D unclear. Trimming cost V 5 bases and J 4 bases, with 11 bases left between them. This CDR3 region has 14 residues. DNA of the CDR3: TGTGCCAGCAGTCCCGACATACTCACCGGGGAGCTGTTTTTT. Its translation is CASSPDILTGELFF.

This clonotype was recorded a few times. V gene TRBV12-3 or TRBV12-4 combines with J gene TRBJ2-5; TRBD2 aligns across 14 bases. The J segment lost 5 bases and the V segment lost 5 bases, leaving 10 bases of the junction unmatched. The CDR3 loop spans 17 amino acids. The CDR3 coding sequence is TGTGCCAGCAGTCCCGGACTAGCGGGAGGACGGTGGGAGACCCAGTACTTC. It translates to CASSPGLAGGRWETQYF.

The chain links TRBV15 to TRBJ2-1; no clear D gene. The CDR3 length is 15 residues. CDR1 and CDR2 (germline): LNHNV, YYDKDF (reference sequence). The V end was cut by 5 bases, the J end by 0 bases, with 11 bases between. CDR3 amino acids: CATSGIGFSYNEQFF. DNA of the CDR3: TGTGCCACCAGCGGGATAGGGTTCTCCTACAATGAGCAGTTCTTC.

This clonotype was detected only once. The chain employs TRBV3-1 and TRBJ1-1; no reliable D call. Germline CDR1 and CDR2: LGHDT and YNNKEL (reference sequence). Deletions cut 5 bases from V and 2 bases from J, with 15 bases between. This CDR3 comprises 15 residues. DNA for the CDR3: TGTGCCAGCAGCACCGATATAAGCTATAACACTGAAGCTTTCTTT. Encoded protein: CASSTDISYNTEAFF.

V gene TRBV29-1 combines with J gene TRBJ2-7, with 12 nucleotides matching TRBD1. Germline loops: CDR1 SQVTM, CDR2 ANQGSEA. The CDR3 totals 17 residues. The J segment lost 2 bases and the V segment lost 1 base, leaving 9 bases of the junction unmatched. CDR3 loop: CSVEATPGTGGPYEQYF. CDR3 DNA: TGCAGCGTTGAAGCTACTCCCGGGACAGGGGGCCCCTACGAGCAGTACTTC.

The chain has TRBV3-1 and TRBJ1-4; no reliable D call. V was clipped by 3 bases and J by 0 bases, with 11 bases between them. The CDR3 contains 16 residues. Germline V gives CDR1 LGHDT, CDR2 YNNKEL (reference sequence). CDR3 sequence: CASSHPIGATNEKLFF. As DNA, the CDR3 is TGTGCCAGCAGCCACCCAATTGGCGCAACTAATGAAAAACTGTTTTTT.